The rows below give T cell receptor beta chains drawn from one sample of a study of human T cells and chemical hapten exposure. TCRdb processed the RACE reads anew with MiXCR; each CDR3 protein has one entry. The data show more than 90,000 distinct CDR3 sequences, more than 9% seen once. Here the sequenced sample was whole blood, taken in connection with sensitization to the hapten diphenylcyclopropenone (DPC). The receptors stem from a man in his forties with alopecia areata. Some clones in this sample may be carry-over from other donors' samples. Both conserved end residues are part of each CDR3. Fields, in order: J gene, D gene, V gene, clone size, CDR3 protein, CDR3 DNA. D genes are given only for firm matches. A row's size may be missing; if present it is once, few, many or a size class.

J: TRBJ2-1; D: NA; V: TRBV20-1; size: few; CDR3: CSARDSRSNEQFF; DNA: TGCAGTGCCCGGGACTCGCGGTCGAATGAGCAGTTCTTC
J: TRBJ1-1; D: NA; V: TRBV7-9; size: NA; CDR3: CRRNTEAFF; DNA: TGTAGGAGGAACACTGAAGCTTTCTTT
J: TRBJ2-1; D: NA; V: TRBV11-2; size: many; CDR3: CASSGLSYNEQFF; DNA: TGTGCCAGCAGCGGCCTATCTTACAATGAGCAGTTCTTC
J: TRBJ1-2; D: NA; V: TRBV6-6; size: many; CDR3: CASSDISNGYTF; DNA: TGTGCCAGCTCGGACATATCGAATGGCTACACCTTC
J: TRBJ1-1; D: NA; V: TRBV20-1; size: many; CDR3: CSVVAVPRF; DNA: TGCAGTGTGGTGGCAGTTCCCCGTTTT
J: TRBJ2-1; D: NA; V: TRBV6-1; size: few; CDR3: CASSELDGPPYNEQFF; DNA: TGTGCCAGCAGTGAACTAGACGGTCCGCCCTACAATGAGCAGTTCTTC
J: TRBJ1-1; D: TRBD1; V: TRBV12-3/TRBV12-4; size: few; CDR3: CASRSQGRSTEAFF; DNA: TGTGCCAGCAGATCACAGGGGCGAAGCACTGAAGCTTTCTTT
J: TRBJ2-1; D: NA; V: TRBV19; size: NA; CDR3: CASSRTGTHSEQFF; DNA: TGTGCCAGTAGTCGCACCGGGACCCATTCTGAGCAGTTCTTC
J: TRBJ2-5; D: NA; V: TRBV30; size: NA; CDR3: CAWCPLGQEETQYF; DNA: TGTGCCTGGTGCCCCTTAGGGCAGGAAGAGACCCAGTACTTC
J: TRBJ2-7; D: TRBD2; V: TRBV11-2; size: few; CDR3: CASRMTSGSVYEQYF; DNA: TGTGCCAGCAGGATGACTAGCGGGAGTGTCTACGAGCAGTACTTC
J: TRBJ1-2; D: TRBD1; V: TRBV4-3; size: many; CDR3: CASSQGQGSNYGYTF; DNA: TGCGCCAGCAGCCAAGGACAGGGGTCGAACTATGGCTACACCTTC